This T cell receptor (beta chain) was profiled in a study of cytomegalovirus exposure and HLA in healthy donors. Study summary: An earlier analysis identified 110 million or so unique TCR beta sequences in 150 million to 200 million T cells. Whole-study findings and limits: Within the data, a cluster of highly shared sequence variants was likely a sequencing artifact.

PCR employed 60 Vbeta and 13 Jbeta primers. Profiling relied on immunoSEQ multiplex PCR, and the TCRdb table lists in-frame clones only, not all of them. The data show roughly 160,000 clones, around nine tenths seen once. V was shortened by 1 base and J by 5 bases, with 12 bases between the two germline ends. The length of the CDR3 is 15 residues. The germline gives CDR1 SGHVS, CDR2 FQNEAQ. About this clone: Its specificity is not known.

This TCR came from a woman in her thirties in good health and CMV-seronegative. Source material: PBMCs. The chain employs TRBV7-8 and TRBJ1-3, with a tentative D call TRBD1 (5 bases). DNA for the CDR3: TGTGCCAGCAGCTTAGGTGGGGCGCTTAGAAACACCATATATTTT. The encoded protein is CASSLGGALRNTIYF. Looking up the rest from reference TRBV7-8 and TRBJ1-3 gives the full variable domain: GAGVSQSPRYKVAKRGQDVALRCDPISGHVSLFWYQQALGQGPEFLTYFQNEAQLDKSGLPSDRFFAERPEGSVSTLKIQRTQQEDSAVYLCASSLGGALRNTIYFGEGSWLTVV.